Below are 17 T cell receptor beta chains sequenced from a single sample in a study of response to subunit inactivated influenza vaccine. From the RT-PCR reads, TCRdb called clonotypes with MiXCR, one entry per CDR3 protein. Among about 540,000 distinct CDR3 sequences listed, roughly 25% were seen once. This sample was shared with a second study, whose subject was T cells expressing NK-cell markers. That investigation notes: The authors generated TCR beta cDNA through 5'RACE template switching with UMIs.

This material consisted of CD4+ T cells sorted from PBMCs, taken 12 days after vaccination. The receptors were gathered from a man aged 50-60 years who received an inactivated influenza vaccine.

The CDR3 reads CASSLVGGDYNEQFF. In DNA form, the CDR3 reads TGCGCCAGCAGCTTGGTTGGGGGAGATTACAATGAGCAGTTCTTC. The chain uses TRBV5-1 and TRBJ2-1; either TRBD1 or TRBD2 may fit D (5 bases each). There are 15 residues in the CDR3. With 0 bases removed from V and 4 bases from J, the gap between germline ends came to 11 bases. Germline CDR1 is SGHRS and CDR2 is YFSETQ.

This rearrangement joins TRBV18 to TRBJ2-7; D uncertain. Per the germline V gene, CDR1 is KGHSH and CDR2 is LQKENI. CDR3 length: 14 amino acids. The germline V and J ends were trimmed by 0 bases and 1 base, with 7 bases remaining between them. The CDR3 coding sequence is TGTGCCAGCTCACCACCAAATCTTTCCTACGAGCAGTACTTC. Translated, it gives CASSPPNLSYEQYF.

This clonotype has more than one count but fewer than ten. The chain combines TRBV28 with TRBJ2-1, with D possibly matching TRBD1 (6 bases). The CDR3 runs to 12 residues. The V and J ends lost 5 bases and 15 bases respectively, with 17 bases between them. Germline V CDR1 and CDR2: MDHEN, SYDVKM. This chain's CDR3 is CASSTTRDTGFF. The CDR3 DNA is TGTGCCAGCAGTACAACACGGGACACGGGGTTCTTC.

This clonotype was seen a handful of times. The chain links TRBV5-1 to TRBJ1-2; the D gene is possibly TRBD1 (6 bases). Germline V gene sequence: CDR1 SGHRS, CDR2 YFSETQ. Trimming stripped 5 bases from V and 9 bases from J, with 17 bases between. CDR3 length: 13 residues. The CDR3 sequence: CASSEEGGPRYTF. In nucleotides, the CDR3 is TGCGCCAGCAGTGAGGAGGGGGGGCCGCGCTACACCTTC.

V is TRBV7-2 and J is TRBJ2-7, with 8 nucleotides matching TRBD1. The germline V gene encodes CDR1 SGHTA and CDR2 FQGNSA. V lost 3 bases, J lost 5 bases, and 3 bases stayed unmatched. CDR3 size: 13 residues. CDR3 bases: TGTGCCAGCAGCTTGGACAGGGACAACGAGCAGTACTTC. Its protein product is CASSLDRDNEQYF.

This chain links TRBV7-2 with TRBJ2-7; a weak D match, TRBD1 (5 bases). Germline V gene sequence: CDR1 SGHTA, CDR2 FQGNSA. The V end was cut by 0 bases, the J end by 5 bases, with 17 bases between. The CDR3 sequence is 16 residues long. CDR3 DNA sequence: TGTGCCAGCAGCTTAGCTTTGGGCAGTTGGGGCGACGAGCAGTACTTC. Its translation: CASSLALGSWGDEQYF. The full variable domain, rest sourced from reference TRBV7-2 and TRBJ2-7, is GAGVSQSPSNKVTEKGKDVELRCDPISGHTALYWYRQSLGQGLEFLIYFQGNSAPDKSGLPSDRFSAERTGGSVSTLTIQRTQQEDSAVYLCASSLALGSWGDEQYFGPGTRLTVT.

The rearrangement uses TRBV20-1 and TRBJ2-3, with D uncertain. CDR1 DFQATT and CDR2 SNEGSKA come from the germline V gene (reference sequence). V lost 3 bases and J 3 bases, leaving 22 bases between the germline ends. This CDR3 has 17 amino acids. For the CDR3, the DNA is TGCAGTGCTAGTGGGGTCGGAACGGACCATGGTACAGATACGCAGTATTTT. This sequence encodes CSASGVGTDHGTDTQYF.

The chain has TRBV6-5 and TRBJ2-6, with D uncertain. Germline V gene lookup returns CDR1 MNHEY and CDR2 SVGAGI. The V and J ends lost 2 bases and 0 bases respectively, with 8 bases between them. CDR3 size: 16 residues. The CDR3 DNA follows: TGTGCCAGCAGTTACGGTGTCCTCTCTGGGGCCAACGTCCTGACTTTC. Protein product: CASSYGVLSGANVLTF.

This sequence joins TRBV5-4 and TRBJ2-6; tentatively, D is TRBD1 or TRBD2 (5 bases each). Trimming stripped 6 bases from V and 0 bases from J, with 16 bases between. Germline V lookup: CDR1 SGHNT, CDR2 YYREEE (reference sequence). The length of the CDR3 is 17 residues. The CDR3 reads CASIVGPSLSGANVLTF. The CDR3 DNA reads TGTGCCAGCATCGTGGGACCGAGCCTCTCTGGGGCCAACGTCCTGACTTTC.

This CDR3 is CASSLGGGPRSTGELFF. DNA of the CDR3: TGTGCCAGCAGCTTAGGAGGCGGGCCGCGCAGCACCGGGGAGCTGTTTTTT. The chain has TRBV13 and TRBJ2-2; TRBD2 might be the D (5 bases). CDR1 is PRHDT and CDR2 is FYEKMQ in the germline V gene (reference sequence). Deletions cut 0 bases from V and 4 bases from J, with 15 bases between. There are 17 residues in the CDR3.

Concerning this clonotype itself: At one end, the junction sequence differs from germline, possibly due to a read error. V and J are TRBV6-4 and TRBJ1-1; D unclear. The CDR3 totals 10 residues. The germline CDR1 and CDR2 sequences are MRHNA and SNTAGT. CDR3 nucleotide sequence: TGTGCCAGCAGTGAAGCGGAGGAGCGCTTT. As protein: CASSEAEERF.

About this clonotype: Likely a read error: the CDR3 ends without its conserved phenylalanine or tryptophan. The chain employs TRBV4-3 and TRBJ2-7; D not resolved. Germline CDR1 and CDR2: LGHNA and YSLEER. The CDR3 loop spans 13 amino acids. Trimming shortened V by 1 base and J by 3 bases, and 7 bases separated the two germline ends. CDR3: CASSQVKGYEQYL. In nucleotides, the CDR3 is TGCGCCAGCAGCCAAGTGAAGGGCTACGAGCAGTACCTC.

This chain links TRBV12-3 or TRBV12-4 with TRBJ2-3; D remains unclear. V was pared by 3 bases and J by 0 bases, with 7 bases between. CDR3 length: 14 amino acids. For the CDR3, the DNA is TGTGCCAGCAGTTTTACCGACAGCACAGATACGCAGTATTTT. Residues: CASSFTDSTDTQYF.

This clonotype has only a few counts. The rearrangement joins TRBV5-6 to TRBJ2-1; 7 bases are a match to TRBD2. The V gene end was trimmed by 0 bases and the J gene end by 8 bases; junction bases not matched to a gene: 2. CDR3 length: 13 residues. Germline CDR1 SGHDT, CDR2 YYEEEE. The CDR3 region has the DNA TGTGCCAGCAGCTTGGAGGGGAGGGATGAGCAGTTCTTC. Protein product: CASSLEGRDEQFF.

This clonotype turned up a few times. This chain connects TRBV27 to TRBJ1-5, with D unresolved. In germline, CDR1 is MNHEY, CDR2 SMNVEV (reference sequence). This CDR3 region has 14 residues. The V gene lost 2 bases and the J gene lost 7 bases, with 12 bases spanning the gap. In nucleotides, the CDR3 is TGTGCCAGCAGTTTAACAGCGATCTTGCAGCCCCAGCATTTT. Amino acids: CASSLTAILQPQHF.

The chain recombines TRBV2 with TRBJ1-5, with D possibly TRBD1 on 5 matching bases. The V gene lost 2 bases and the J gene lost 1 base, with 9 bases spanning the gap. This CDR3 is 15 amino acids long. CDR1 is SNHLY and CDR2 is FYNNEI in the germline V gene. DNA of the CDR3: TGTGCCAGCAGTGAATCGGGGCAGAGCAATCAGCCCCAGCATTTT. It yields the protein CASSESGQSNQPQHF.

At least ten counts were recorded for this clonotype. The CDR3 DNA reads TGTGCCAGCAGCCAAGCCGCGGGGGTCTCCTACGAGCAGTACTTC. It translates to CASSQAAGVSYEQYF. This rearrangement joins TRBV4-2 to TRBJ2-7, with 7 bases fitting TRBD2. The V and J ends lost 1 base and 0 bases, in that order; junction bases with no gene match: 3. CDR3 length: 15 residues. Germline CDR1 reads LGHNA; CDR2 reads YNFKEQ.